This T cell receptor (beta chain) was sequenced during a study of cytomegalovirus exposure and HLA in healthy donors (TCRdb year 2017). As for the study more broadly: According to a later analysis, the 120 or so validation repertoires were produced on the same platform as the 600 to 850 repertoires of the first cohort. A separate validation cohort of roughly 130 different subjects was used in addition to the approximately 610-subject first cohort. To predict cytomegalovirus infection status, the study combined high-throughput TCR immunosequencing, statistical association of individual TCRs with disease status, and machine learning. The study aimed to test whether cataloging public T cell receptors could reveal signatures of past pathogen exposure. Results and caveats for the whole study, not just this receptor: According to the authors, the approach could potentially be generalized to other disease states and immunological phenotypes. While some public TCRs were present in many individuals, most TCR sequences turned up only very rarely across donors. In vitro tests confirmed that a few of the cytomegalovirus-associated TCR beta chains recognize cytomegalovirus antigens. In a later analysis, TCRs clustered in the first cohort were found to also tend to co-occur in the 130 or so validation repertoires, with approximately 95% of cluster scores above 0. A later analysis lacked HLA typing for the validation cohort, so it scored co-occurrence in that cohort across all 110 or so repertoires. The study listed 164 TCR beta chains as associated with cytomegalovirus. Cytomegalovirus status was reported to be diagnosed by the classifier with high specificity and sensitivity in both the original and validation cohorts.

A remark on this clone: Its target antigen remains unknown. One base away there is no much larger clone; base qualities are not given.

Library preparation was by the immunoSEQ multiplex PCR assay. The authors processed their data as follows. A statistical classification framework was built for diagnosing cytomegalovirus status from the catalog of TCR beta chain sequences. This immuneACCESS table, as held by TCRdb, lists in-frame sequences with V and J called but not all clones. Of the missing ones, under half trace to an unresolved V gene in checked studies; the others have no known cause. D and trimming were read from the DNA, whereas the V and J calls and clone size are those reported in that table. Across this sample there are about 150,000 clones, with around 90% seen only once. The leading ten clones occupy 3.5% to 5% of the sample. Germline trimming: 3 bases from V, 5 bases from J; junction bases outside gene matches: 6. The CDR3 runs 14 amino acids, cysteine and phenylalanine included. Kept here is only the CDR3 DNA, which spans 42 bases and is read in frame from base 1. CDR1 and CDR2 are read off the germline V gene (reference sequence) as GTSNPN and SVGIG.

Separate from the approximately 700-subject first cohort, the validation cohort of 95 to 150 subjects was the group to which the donors belonged. The sequence derives from a man between 18 and 29 years old in good health and CMV-seropositive. The rearrangement joined TRBV30 to TRBJ2-3; 9 bases in between match TRBD2. The sample taken for sequencing was PBMCs. The sequenced DNA is TGTGCCTGGAGCCGGCGGGGGGGGTTAGATACGCAGTATTTT. This codes for CAWSRRGGLDTQYF.